This T cell receptor (beta chain) was identified in a study of shared clonotypes between healthy human individuals. CDR1 and CDR2 (germline): MNHEY, SMNVEV (reference sequence). V lost 5 bases, J lost 0 bases, and 17 bases lay in between. This CDR3 comprises 17 residues. Selected positively for CCR7 and CD45RO-negative, naive CD8 cells excluded terminally differentiated effector memory CD45RA+ cells. Assay used: immunoSEQ multiplex PCR; TCRdb lists only in-frame clones, some missing. The sample lists millions of clones, 85% to 95% occurring once. The receptor comes from a man younger than 30 in good health. Some clones in this sample may be carry-over from other donors' samples. The sample comprised naive CD8+ T cells from PBMCs. The chain carries TRBV27 and TRBJ2-4; possibly TRBD1 or TRBD2 for D (5 bases each). The CDR3 loop is CASSPRDPRAAKNIQYF. DNA for the CDR3: TGTGCCAGCAGTCCCCGGGACCCGAGGGCAGCCAAAAACATTCAGTACTTC.